One sample yielded the 6 T cell receptor beta chains listed below, sequenced in a study of CD8 T cells in Susac syndrome (dated 2019 in TCRdb). The library came from the immunoSEQ multiplex PCR assay. RNA was extracted using the RNeasy kit, and about 0.5 to 1 microgram was reverse transcribed with random hexamers. TCRdb trimmed public reads at Q25 via fastp, called clones via MiXCR and kept in-frame beta chains. Duplicate CDR3 protein sequences are folded into a single record with the most common DNA and genes. Within this sample are around 280,000 distinct CDR3 sequences, with about 91% of them counted one time only. 0.06% to 0.075% of the sample is in the top ten clones. Sequencing was performed on CD4+ T cells from PBMCs. These receptors came from a human donor with multiple sclerosis.

The chain uses TRBV27 and TRBJ2-1, with TRBD2 matching 12 bases. The CDR3 is 16 amino acids. Germline V gene lookup returns CDR1 MNHEY and CDR2 SMNVEV (reference sequence). V lost 4 bases and J lost 5; bases outside the gene matches: 6. CDR3 DNA: TGTGCCAGCAGTTGGACTAGCGGGAAGCTTAACAATGAGCAGTTCTTC. It is translated as CASSWTSGKLNNEQFF.

The chain uses TRBV7-9 and TRBJ1-1; TRBD1 aligns across 7 bases. V lost 1 base, J lost 2 bases, and 7 bases stayed unmatched. This CDR3 is built from 16 residues. CDR1 and CDR2 from the germline V gene are SEHNR and FQNEAQ (reference sequence). Written as DNA, the CDR3 is TGTGCCAGCAGCTTAGGACAGGGCGGATTCAACACTGAAGCTTTCTTT. This sequence encodes CASSLGQGGFNTEAFF.

The V gene is TRBV11-2, the J gene TRBJ2-5; 8 bases are shared with TRBD1. This CDR3 is built from 15 residues. J was trimmed by 7 bases and V by 5 bases; bases with no gene match: 12. Germline-derived CDR1 and CDR2 are SGHAT and FQNNGV. The CDR3 sequence is CASSLIQGVSRTQYF. In nucleotides, the CDR3 is TGTGCCAGCAGCCTTATACAGGGGGTATCAAGGACCCAGTACTTC.

The chain uses TRBV7-3 and TRBJ2-2; D not certain. Per germline, CDR1 SGHTA and CDR2 FQGTGA. With 1 base removed from V and 1 base from J, the gap between germline ends came to 4 bases. This CDR3 has 14 residues. The DNA for the CDR3 is TGTGCCAGCAGCTTAAATGGGAACACCGGGGAGCTGTTTTTT. This translates into CASSLNGNTGELFF.

The rearrangement uses TRBV3-1 and TRBJ2-5; 7 bases are a match to TRBD1. The CDR3 consists of 14 residues. V trimming: 2 bases; J trimming: 3 bases; junction bases outside the gene matches: 3. Per germline, CDR1 LGHDT and CDR2 YNNKEL (reference sequence). The DNA for the CDR3 is TGTGCCAGCAGCCAACAGACAGGGAAAGAGACCCAGTACTTC. Translated: CASSQQTGKETQYF.

The J gene is TRBJ2-4, the V gene TRBV5-1; 8 positions agree with TRBD1. Trimming took 3 bases from V and 8 from J; bases not matched to a gene: 10. This CDR3 has 15 amino acids. Germline assignment: CDR1 SGHRS and CDR2 YFSETQ. The CDR3 DNA reads as TGCGCCAGCAGCTCCGGACAGGGTTGGGTGGACATTCAGTACTTC. Amino acid sequence: CASSSGQGWVDIQYF.